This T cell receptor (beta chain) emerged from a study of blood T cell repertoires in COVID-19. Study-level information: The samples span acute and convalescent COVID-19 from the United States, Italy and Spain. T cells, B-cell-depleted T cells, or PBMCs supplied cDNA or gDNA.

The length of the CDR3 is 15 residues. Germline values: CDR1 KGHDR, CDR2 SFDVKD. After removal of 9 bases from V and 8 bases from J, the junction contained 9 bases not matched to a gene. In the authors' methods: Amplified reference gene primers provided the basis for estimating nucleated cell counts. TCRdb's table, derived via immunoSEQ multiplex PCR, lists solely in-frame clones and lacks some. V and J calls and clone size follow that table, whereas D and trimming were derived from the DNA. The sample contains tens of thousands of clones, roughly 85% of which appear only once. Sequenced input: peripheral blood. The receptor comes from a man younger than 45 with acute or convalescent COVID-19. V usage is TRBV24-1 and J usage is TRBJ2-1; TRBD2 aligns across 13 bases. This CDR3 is CATPGLAGTGDEQFF. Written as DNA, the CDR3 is TGTGCCACCCCGGGACTAGCGGGAACCGGCGATGAGCAGTTCTTC.